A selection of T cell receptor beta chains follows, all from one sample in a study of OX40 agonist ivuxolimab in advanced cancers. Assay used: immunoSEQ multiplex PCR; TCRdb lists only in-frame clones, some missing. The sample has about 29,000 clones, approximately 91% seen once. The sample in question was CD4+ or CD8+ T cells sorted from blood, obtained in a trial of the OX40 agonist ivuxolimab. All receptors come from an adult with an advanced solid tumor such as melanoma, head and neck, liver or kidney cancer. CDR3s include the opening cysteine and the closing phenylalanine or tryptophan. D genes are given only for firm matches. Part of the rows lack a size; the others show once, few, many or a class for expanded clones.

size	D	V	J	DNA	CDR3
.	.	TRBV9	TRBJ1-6	TGTGCCAGCAGCGAGGGTGGACAGTCGGATTCACCCCTCCACTTT	CASSEGGQSDSPLHF
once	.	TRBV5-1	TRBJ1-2	TGCGCCAGCAGCTTGAATCTGTCAGGGGACAAGGGTAATGGCTACACCTTC	CASSLNLSGDKGNGYTF
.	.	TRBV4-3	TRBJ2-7	TGCGCCAGCAGCCAAGTCGAGGGTGGAACCTACGAGCAGTACTTC	CASSQVEGGTYEQYF
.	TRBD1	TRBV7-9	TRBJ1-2	TGTGCCAGCAGCTCCAGTTGGGTGGGAGCAGGGGGCGCCTATGGCTACACCTTC	CASSSSWVGAGGAYGYTF
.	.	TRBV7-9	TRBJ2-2	TGTGCCAGCTATGGCCGGGGCACCGGGGAGCTGTTTTTT	CASYGRGTGELFF
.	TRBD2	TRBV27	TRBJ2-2	TGTGCCAGCAGTTTATTAGCGGGAGGAACAACCGGGGAGCTGTTTTTT	CASSLLAGGTTGELFF
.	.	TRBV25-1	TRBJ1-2	TGTGCCAGCAGTGAATACGGGGAGGGTGGGCTCTATGGCTACACCTTC	CASSEYGEGGLYGYTF
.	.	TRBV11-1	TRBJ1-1	TGTGCCAGCAGCCTGGAACCAAACACTGAAGCTTTCTTT	CASSLEPNTEAFF
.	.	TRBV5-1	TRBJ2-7	TGCGCCAGCAGCTTGACACGCTCCTACGAGCAGTACTTC	CASSLTRSYEQYF
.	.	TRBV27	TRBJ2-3	TGTGCCAGCAGTTTATCACAGCAAGATACGCAGTATTTT	CASSLSQQDTQYF
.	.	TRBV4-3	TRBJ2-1	TGCGCCAGCAGCCAAGGAGGTGGTTCCTACAATGAGCAGTTCTTC	CASSQGGGSYNEQFF
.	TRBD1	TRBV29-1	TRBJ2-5	TGCAGCGTTGAACTGGGACAGGGGGTGAGGGAGACCCAGTACTTC	CSVELGQGVRETQYF
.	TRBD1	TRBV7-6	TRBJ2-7	TGTGCCAGCAGTCCCGGACAGGGGATGAAATACGAGCAGTACTTC	CASSPGQGMKYEQYF
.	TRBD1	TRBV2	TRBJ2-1	TGTGCCAGCATTCCGGGACAGGGCTACAATGAGCAGTTCTTC	CASIPGQGYNEQFF
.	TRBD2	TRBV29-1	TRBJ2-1	TGCAGCGTTAACCCCAGAGGGACGACTAGCGGAATCAATGAGCAGTTCTTC	CSVNPRGTTSGINEQFF
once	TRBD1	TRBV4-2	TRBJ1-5	TGTGCCAGCCAGAGAGATGAGACAGGGAGGCAGCCCCAGCATTTT	CASQRDETGRQPQHF
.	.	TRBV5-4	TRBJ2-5	TGTGCCAGCAGCCGCGGGACCCCGATCCAAGAGACCCAGTACTTC	CASSRGTPIQETQYF
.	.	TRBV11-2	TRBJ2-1	TGTGCCAGCAGTTCAACTGGGGTTGGATCCTACAATGAGCAGTTCTTC	CASSSTGVGSYNEQFF
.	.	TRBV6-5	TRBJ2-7	TGTGCCAGCAGTTACGCCATAACAGGGCGCGAGCAGTACTTC	CASSYAITGREQYF
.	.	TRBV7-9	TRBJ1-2	TGTGCCAGCAGCCCTGGGGGGGCCCCTAACTATGGCTACACCTTC	CASSPGGAPNYGYTF
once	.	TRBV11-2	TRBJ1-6	TGTGCCAGCAGCTCTGGGACGGGGTCACCCCTCCACTTT	CASSSGTGSPLHF
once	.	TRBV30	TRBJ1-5	TGTGCCTGGGGTTCAGGGGGCAATCAGCCCCAGCATTTT	CAWGSGGNQPQHF
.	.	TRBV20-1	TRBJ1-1	TGCAGTGCTCCTTCAAACACTGAAGCTTTCTTT	CSAPSNTEAFF
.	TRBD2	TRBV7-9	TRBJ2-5	TGTGCCAGCAGCTTCCTGATGACTAGCAGCCTACAAGAGACCCAGTACTTC	CASSFLMTSSLQETQYF
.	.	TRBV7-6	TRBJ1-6	TGTGCCAGCAGCTTAGTTGAAAACTCCTATAATTCACCCCTCCACTTT	CASSLVENSYNSPLHF
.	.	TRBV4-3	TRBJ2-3	TGCGCCAGCAGCCAAGGTCTGGGAGAGATGGGAGATACGCAGTATTTT	CASSQGLGEMGDTQYF
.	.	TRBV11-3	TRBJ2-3	TGTGCCAGCAGCTTCCCGGCAGATACGCAGTATTTT	CASSFPADTQYF
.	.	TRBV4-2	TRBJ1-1	TGTGCCAGCAGCCAGACGACAGGCCTGGTCACTGAAGCTTTCTTT	CASSQTTGLVTEAFF
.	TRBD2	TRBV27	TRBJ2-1	TGTGCCAGCGGGAGCCTGATGGGACTAGCGATGAATGAGCAGTTCTTC	CASGSLMGLAMNEQFF
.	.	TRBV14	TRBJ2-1	TGTGCCAGCAGCCAATTTAGCGGCCTCTACAATGAGCAGTTCTTC	CASSQFSGLYNEQFF
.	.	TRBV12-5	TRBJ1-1	TGTGCTAGTGGTTTGGGGCCGGGGACTGAAGCTTTCTTT	CASGLGPGTEAFF
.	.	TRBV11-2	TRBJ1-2	TGTGCCAGCTGGGGGGGATTGGAGGATGGCTACACCTTC	CASWGGLEDGYTF
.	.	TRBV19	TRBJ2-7	TGTGCCAGTAGTATAATTGGAGGGGCTGCCTACGAGCAGTACTTC	CASSIIGGAAYEQYF
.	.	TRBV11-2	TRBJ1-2	TGTGCCAGCAGCTCCTCACCACGTAGCGACTATGGCTACACCTTC	CASSSSPRSDYGYTF
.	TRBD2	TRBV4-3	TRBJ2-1	TGCGCCAGCAGCCAAGATCCCTCGACTAGCGGAACTTACAATGAGCAGTTCTTC	CASSQDPSTSGTYNEQFF
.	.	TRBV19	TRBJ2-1	TGTGCCAGTAGCCCGGGGCCGAGCTCCTACAATGAGCAGTTCTTC	CASSPGPSSYNEQFF
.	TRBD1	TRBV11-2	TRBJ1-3	TGTGCCAGCAGCTTCGGGACAGGGGTAATGAACACCATATATTTT	CASSFGTGVMNTIYF
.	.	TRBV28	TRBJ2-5	TGTGCCAGCAGTAGGGACGGAGAGACCCAGTACTTC	CASSRDGETQYF
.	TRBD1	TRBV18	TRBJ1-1	TGTGCCAGCTCAGCCGGGACAGGGGGCGCGGTCACTGAAGCTTTCTTT	CASSAGTGGAVTEAFF
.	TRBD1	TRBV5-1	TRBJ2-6	TGCGCCAGCAGCCAGGACCCGGGACAGGCTTATTCTGGGGCCAACGTCCTGACTTTC	CASSQDPGQAYSGANVLTF
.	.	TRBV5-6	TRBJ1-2	TGTGCCAGCAGCGGGGTTTTATACTCAGCTAACTATGGCTACACCTTC	CASSGVLYSANYGYTF
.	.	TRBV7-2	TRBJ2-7	TGTGCCAGCACCCCGACAGACCCCTACGAGCAGTACTTC	CASTPTDPYEQYF